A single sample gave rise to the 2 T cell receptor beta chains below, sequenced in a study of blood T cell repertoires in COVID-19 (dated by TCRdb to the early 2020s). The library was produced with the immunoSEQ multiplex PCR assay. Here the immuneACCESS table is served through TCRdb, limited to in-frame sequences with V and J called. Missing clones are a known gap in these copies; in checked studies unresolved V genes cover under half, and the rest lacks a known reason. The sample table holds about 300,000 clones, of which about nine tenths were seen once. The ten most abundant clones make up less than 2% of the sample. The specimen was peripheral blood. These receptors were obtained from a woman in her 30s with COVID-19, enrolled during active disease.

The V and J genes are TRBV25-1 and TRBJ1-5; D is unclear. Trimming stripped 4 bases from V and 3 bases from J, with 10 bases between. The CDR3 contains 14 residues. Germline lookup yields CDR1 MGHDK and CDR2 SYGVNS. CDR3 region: CASSVDGFNQPQHF. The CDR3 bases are TGTGCCAGCAGTGTTGACGGGTTCAATCAGCCCCAGCATTTT.

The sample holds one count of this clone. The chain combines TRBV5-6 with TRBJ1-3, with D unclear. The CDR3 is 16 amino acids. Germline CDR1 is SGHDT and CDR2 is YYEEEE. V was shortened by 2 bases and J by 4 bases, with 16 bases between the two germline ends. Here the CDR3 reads CASSLDRRSGGNTIYF. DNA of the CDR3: TGTGCCAGCAGCTTAGACCGACGGTCCGGGGGAAACACCATATATTTT.